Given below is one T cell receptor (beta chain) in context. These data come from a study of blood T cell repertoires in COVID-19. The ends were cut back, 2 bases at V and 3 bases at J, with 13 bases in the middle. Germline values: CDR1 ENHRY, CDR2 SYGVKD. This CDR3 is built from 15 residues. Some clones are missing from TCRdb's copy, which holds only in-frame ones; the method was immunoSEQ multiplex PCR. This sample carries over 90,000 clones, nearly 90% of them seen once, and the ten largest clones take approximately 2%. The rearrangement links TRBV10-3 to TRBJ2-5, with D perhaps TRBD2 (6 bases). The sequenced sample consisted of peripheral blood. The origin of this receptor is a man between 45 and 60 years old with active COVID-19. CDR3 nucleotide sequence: TGTGCCATCAGTGAGCTCGGGGGTTTAGAAGAGACCCAGTACTTC. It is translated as CAISELGGLEETQYF.